This entry lists 13 T cell receptor beta chains sequenced from one sample in a study of T cell repertoires in ileal Crohn's disease. Sequencing was performed with immunoSEQ multiplex PCR; in TCRdb, only in-frame clones are kept and a portion is missing. The data hold over 14,000 clones, with 80% observed a single time. The sequenced material came from ileal tissue. These receptor sequences come from an adult with Crohn's disease.

There are a few counts of this clone. This chain joins TRBV6-5 and TRBJ1-6; TRBD1 matches at 7 bases. V shed 0 bases, J shed 7 bases, and the junction held 6 bases outside the gene matches. This CDR3 is 16 amino acids long. The V gene's germline CDR1 is MNHEY and CDR2 SVGAGI. The CDR3 protein is CASSYSRDRLNSPLHF. CDR3 coding DNA: TGTGCCAGCAGTTACTCCCGGGACAGATTGAATTCACCCCTCCACTTT.

This clone showed up just a few times. V is TRBV9 and J is TRBJ1-1; TRBD1 aligns across 7 bases. Trimming removed 5 bases from V and 0 bases from J; junction bases left unmatched: 4. Germline assignment: CDR1 SGDLS and CDR2 YYNGEE. This CDR3 has 14 amino acids. CDR3 residues: CASSTGDMNTEAFF. The DNA of the CDR3 is TGTGCCAGCAGTACAGGGGACATGAACACTGAAGCTTTCTTT.

This chain connects TRBV5-6 to TRBJ2-4, with D unclear. V was pared by 0 bases and J by 2 bases, with 6 bases between. CDR3 length: 14 residues. The germline V gene encodes CDR1 SGHDT and CDR2 YYEEEE. CDR3 DNA sequence: TGTGCCAGCAGCTTGGTGCTAACCAAAAACATTCAGTACTTC. Protein sequence: CASSLVLTKNIQYF.

V is TRBV5-1 and J is TRBJ2-3; 9 bases agree with TRBD2. Germline V gene data show CDR1 as SGHRS and CDR2 as YFSETQ. V trimming: 1 base; J trimming: 4 bases; junction bases outside the gene matches: 7. The CDR3 contains 16 residues. Written as DNA, the CDR3 is TGCGCCAGCAGCTTGTACCGCGGGGGGGGGCCAGATACGCAGTATTTT. Translated: CASSLYRGGGPDTQYF.

This clone came up once. The CDR3 DNA reads as TGTGCCAGCAGCCCCCCAGTAGCGGGGAATGAGCAGTTCTTC. This gives the protein CASSPPVAGNEQFF. The V and J genes are TRBV27 and TRBJ2-1, with 8 bases aligning to TRBD2. Per the germline V gene, CDR1 is MNHEY and CDR2 is SMNVEV (reference sequence). This CDR3 region has 14 residues. V was pared by 6 bases and J by 7 bases, with 8 bases of the junction left unmatched.

The chain joins TRBV7-9 to TRBJ2-7; TRBD2 agrees at 8 bases. There are 13 residues in the CDR3. Looked up from germline, CDR1 is SEHNR and CDR2 is FQNEAQ (reference sequence). Trimming removed 5 bases from V and 3 bases from J; junction bases left unmatched: 3. CDR3 sequence reads: CASSPRGGYEQYV. CDR3 sequence (DNA): TGTGCCAGCAGCCCTCGGGGGGGCTACGAGCAGTACGTC.

The chain links TRBV21-1 to TRBJ2-7; the tabulated D call, TRBD1, remains unverified against the DNA. TRBV21-1 is tagged as a pseudogene. The CDR3 is 17 residues long. The CDR3 loop reads CASSKVPPRDRLREQYF. Here the CDR3 DNA reads TGTGCCAGCAGCAAAGTCCCGCCGCGGGACAGGCTTCGAGAGCAGTACTTC.

The genes are TRBV6-5 and TRBJ1-5; D is ambiguous. Deletions cut 6 bases from V and 6 bases from J, with 9 bases between. CDR1 and CDR2 (germline): MNHEY, SVGAGI. There are 12 residues in the CDR3. The CDR3 sequence is CASSRSGQPQHF. CDR3 in DNA: TGTGCCAGCAGCCGAAGCGGTCAGCCCCAGCATTTT.

The table lists this clone with a few counts. This rearrangement joins TRBV29-1 to TRBJ2-1; weak D call: TRBD1 (5 bases). V shed 1 base and J shed 3 bases, with 10 bases lying between them. Germline V CDR1 and CDR2: SQVTM, ANQGSEA. This CDR3 is 14 amino acids long. CDR3 residues: CSVEVAGNYNEQFF. The DNA of the CDR3 is TGCAGCGTTGAAGTGGCAGGGAACTACAATGAGCAGTTCTTC.

The V and J genes are TRBV7-2 and TRBJ2-3; 8 bases are shared with TRBD2. Unmatched junction bases numbered 12, after V lost 5 bases and J lost 8 bases. Germline values: CDR1 SGHTA, CDR2 FQGNSA. The length of the CDR3 is 15 residues. This CDR3 is CASSLRGAGASTQYF. The CDR3 nucleotides are TGTGCCAGCAGCCTCCGCGGAGCGGGAGCGTCTACGCAGTATTTT. Complete variable domain (other parts from reference TRBV7-2 and TRBJ2-3): GAGVSQSPSNKVTEKGKDVELRCDPISGHTALYWYRQSLGQGLEFLIYFQGNSAPDKSGLPSDRFSAERTGGSVSTLTIQRTQQEDSAVYLCASSLRGAGASTQYFGPGTRLTVL.

Comment on this clone: This CDR3 is also generated by other DNA sequences in the sample. This rearrangement joins TRBV27 to TRBJ1-1, with D tentatively TRBD1 (5 bases). The germline gives CDR1 MNHEY, CDR2 SMNVEV (reference sequence). The CDR3 runs 13 residues. The V end lost 6 bases, the J end lost 1 base, and 9 bases lay between the germline ends. In nucleotides, the CDR3 is TGTGCCAGCAGCATAACAGGGAACACTGAAGCTTTCTTT. It codes for CASSITGNTEAFF.

The chain couples TRBV7-2 to TRBJ2-5, with unresolved D. This CDR3 is built from 14 residues. Per the germline V gene, CDR1 is SGHTA and CDR2 is FQGNSA. The germline V and J ends were trimmed by 1 base and 2 bases, with 8 bases remaining between them. The CDR3 region has the DNA TGTGCCAGCAGCTTAGGACAACCACAAGAGACCCAGTACTTC. Translated: CASSLGQPQETQYF.

V is TRBV6-4 and J is TRBJ2-6; no firm D call. The CDR3 covers 15 residues. Trimming pared 3 bases from V and 0 bases from J, leaving 6 bases between. Per the germline V gene, CDR1 is MRHNA and CDR2 is SNTAGT. CDR3 bases: TGTGCCAGCAGTGAGTCCAGCTCTGGGGCCAACGTCCTGACTTTC. Protein sequence: CASSESSSGANVLTF.